This T cell receptor (beta chain) came from a study of glioma-infiltrating T cells. Study-wide points: Above-expected tissue-blood divergence occurred in all gliomas, most in low-grade ones. Very few CDR3 sequences were shared between tissue and blood.

At least ten counts were recorded for this clonotype. Its antigen is still unknown. CDR3 length: 14 amino acids. Germline V gene data show CDR1 as MDHEN and CDR2 as SYDVKM. The V and J ends lost 2 bases and 3 bases respectively, with 8 bases between them. TCR alpha and beta CDR3 regions were amplified from RNA using iRepertoire nested multiplex PCR. Tissue mRNA or PBMC total RNA, roughly 90-450 ng, went into one-step reverse transcription and amplification. TCRdb reprocessed the multiplex PCR reads via MiXCR and lists one record per CDR3 protein. The sample yields around 100,000 distinct CDR3 sequences, 25% to 35% seen once.

The sample was glioma tissue, nonneoplastic brain tissue, or PBMCs (not recorded which). The V and J genes are TRBV28 and TRBJ1-3, with unresolved D. This TCR derives from a human donor with low-grade glioma or glioblastoma, undergoing nonglioma brain surgery, or in good health (not recorded which). CDR3 sequence reads: CASSLIRVGNTIYF. The CDR3 DNA is TGTGCCAGCAGTTTAATTAGGGTTGGAAACACCATATATTTT.